The 17 T cell receptor beta chains below were found in one sample sequenced in a study of blood T cell repertoires in COVID-19. Repertoires were generated with immunoSEQ multiplex PCR, while TCRdb's copy carries only in-frame clones and drops some. The repertoire holds approximately 150,000 clones, approximately 80% seen once, with roughly 17% in the top ten. Sample: peripheral blood. These receptors all stem from a man aged 45-65 years with acute or convalescent COVID-19.

The chain has TRBV7-9 and TRBJ2-7; tentatively, D is TRBD1 (5 bases). V lost 1 base and J 2 bases, leaving 9 bases between the germline ends. The CDR3 is 14 amino acids. Germline-derived CDR1 and CDR2 are SEHNR and FQNEAQ (reference sequence). The CDR3: CASSLDQGAYEQYF. CDR3 nucleotide sequence: TGTGCCAGCAGCTTAGATCAGGGCGCCTACGAGCAGTACTTC.

V is TRBV2 and J is TRBJ2-7; D is possibly TRBD2 (6 bases). CDR3 length: 13 amino acids. V was trimmed by 4 bases and J by 2 bases, leaving 9 bases between them. Germline V gene data show CDR1 as SNHLY and CDR2 as FYNNEI. CDR3 DNA: TGTGCCAGCAGTGGGCTAGCGCCCTACGAGCAGTACGTC. This codes for CASSGLAPYEQYV.

This rearrangement joins TRBV4-1 to TRBJ2-7, with 8 bases lining up with TRBD1. The CDR3 is 17 residues long. CDR1 is MGHRA, CDR2 YSYEKL, per germline. V was clipped by 0 bases and J by 5 bases; unmatched bases: 12. CDR3 nucleotides: TGCGCCAGCAGCCAAGACGAACGGGGCAGGGGGCTACACGAGCAGTACTTC. Protein: CASSQDERGRGLHEQYF.

This clone has only one observation. The chain combines TRBV4-1 with TRBJ1-2; 8 bases align to TRBD1. CDR1 and CDR2 from the germline V gene are MGHRA and YSYEKL. J was trimmed by 6 bases and V by 2 bases; bases with no gene match: 8. The CDR3 is 15 amino acids. This chain's CDR3 is CASSQLGQGRDGYTF. CDR3 nucleotides: TGCGCCAGCAGCCAACTCGGACAGGGCAGGGATGGCTACACCTTC.

This chain links TRBV3-1 (or the pseudogene TRBV3-2) with TRBJ2-3; the match to TRBD2 covers 8 bases. J gave up 5 bases and V 0 bases, and 13 bases lay outside the gene matches. The CDR3 length is 18 residues. Germline assignment: CDR1 LGHDT and CDR2 YNNKEL (reference sequence). CDR3 in amino acids: CASSQDVRGGRLGDTQYF. The CDR3 DNA reads as TGTGCCAGCAGCCAAGATGTCCGGGGGGGACGCCTTGGAGATACGCAGTATTTT.

The chain employs TRBV4-1 and TRBJ1-1, with 10 bases aligning to TRBD1. The germline V gene has CDR1 MGHRA and CDR2 YSYEKL. This CDR3 spans 15 amino acids. J was trimmed by 5 bases and V by 5 bases; bases with no gene match: 8. The CDR3 DNA reads as TGCGCCAGCAGCACAGTGGGACAGGGGAGGACTGAAGCTTTCTTT. Translation: CASSTVGQGRTEAFF.

The V call is TRBV18, the J call TRBJ2-7; 7 nucleotides agree with TRBD1. Germline V lookup: CDR1 KGHSH, CDR2 LQKENI. This CDR3 region has 14 residues. The V and J ends lost 3 bases and 5 bases, in that order; junction bases with no gene match: 7. This chain's CDR3 is CASSPRQGGNEQYF. CDR3 coding DNA: TGTGCCAGCTCACCCCGACAGGGCGGAAACGAGCAGTACTTC.

This clone occurred a few times. The V and J genes are TRBV5-1 and TRBJ1-4; D uncertain. Per the germline V gene, CDR1 is SGHRS and CDR2 is YFSETQ. Trimming removed 1 base at V and 3 bases at J, with 10 bases between. The CDR3 runs to 15 residues. Written as DNA, the CDR3 is TGCGCCAGCAGCTTGAGGGCAGCGGCTAATGAAAAACTGTTTTTT. Amino acids: CASSLRAAANEKLFF.

In this sample, this clone turned up many times. The chain's CDR3 is CASSTIMGDRVLNEQFF. The CDR3 DNA follows: TGTGCCAGCAGCACTATTATGGGGGACAGGGTACTCAATGAGCAGTTCTTC. V usage is TRBV5-6 and J usage is TRBJ2-1, with TRBD1 identical over 9 bases. Germline assignment: CDR1 SGHDT and CDR2 YYEEEE. J was trimmed by 6 bases and V by 4 bases; bases with no gene match: 14. This CDR3 contains 17 residues.

The CDR3 DNA is TGCGCCAGCAGCATGGAGGGGACAGGGGGCGTCGGACTTAATGAAAAACTGTTTTTT. Protein sequence: CASSMEGTGGVGLNEKLFF. The chain is built from TRBV5-1 and TRBJ1-4; 12 nucleotides align to TRBD1. CDR1 SGHRS and CDR2 YFSETQ come from the germline V gene. This CDR3 spans 19 amino acids. V lost 4 bases to trimming and J lost 4 bases; unmatched junction nucleotides: 14. Full variable domain (missing parts from reference TRBV5-1 and TRBJ1-4): KAGVTQTPRYLIKTRGQQVTLSCSPISGHRSVSWYQQTPGQGLQFLFEYFSETQRNKGNFPGRFSGRQFSNSRSEMNVSTLELGDSALYLCASSMEGTGGVGLNEKLFFGSGTQLSVL.

V gene TRBV28 combines with J gene TRBJ2-5; 8 bases are shared with TRBD2. This CDR3 has 17 amino acids. CDR1 and CDR2 (germline): MDHEN, SYDVKM. V gave up 4 bases and J gave up 2 bases; unmatched junction bases: 12. The CDR3 reads CASSSTHRGGRQETQYF. In nucleotides, the CDR3 is TGTGCCAGCAGTTCAACACACCGGGGGGGCCGTCAAGAGACCCAGTACTTC.

The CDR3, as DNA: TGTGCCATCAGTGGTCGGGCAGGGGGCAATGAGCAGTTCTTC. Its protein product is CAISGRAGGNEQFF. The genes are TRBV10-3 and TRBJ2-1; TRBD1 aligns across 7 bases. Germline CDR1 reads ENHRY; CDR2 reads SYGVKD. This CDR3 region has 14 residues. V shed 4 bases and J 6 bases; nucleotides not matched to a gene: 6.

The J gene is TRBJ2-5, the V gene TRBV5-1; 7 nucleotides match TRBD1. CDR3 length equals 14 residues. The trim removed 4 bases at V and 2 bases at J, leaving 5 bases unmatched. In germline, CDR1 is SGHRS, CDR2 YFSETQ. The CDR3 here is CASSPGTAQETQYF. The CDR3 DNA reads TGCGCCAGCAGCCCAGGGACAGCTCAAGAGACCCAGTACTTC.

V usage is TRBV7-7 and J usage is TRBJ2-2; D possibly corresponds to TRBD1 (6 bases). The CDR3 length is 17 residues. V was trimmed by 6 bases and J by 4 bases, leaving 21 bases between them. CDR1 and CDR2 (germline): SSHAT, FNYEAQ (reference sequence). CDR3 sequence: CASSPTPGLGGTGELFF. The CDR3 DNA is TGTGCCAGCAGTCCTACCCCAGGGCTAGGGGGCACCGGGGAGCTGTTTTTT.

CDR3 loop: CAISFIRVNQPQHF. Here the CDR3 DNA reads TGTGCCATCAGTTTTATCAGGGTGAATCAGCCCCAGCATTTT. The chain joins TRBV10-3 to TRBJ1-5; TRBD1 might be the D (5 bases). The CDR3 runs to 14 residues. Trimming removed 5 bases from V and 4 bases from J, with 12 bases in between. CDR1 and CDR2 from the germline V gene are ENHRY and SYGVKD.

The chain combines TRBV20-1 with TRBJ2-1; 11 positions agree with TRBD2. The V and J ends lost 6 bases and 0 bases, in that order; junction bases with no gene match: 7. The CDR3 is 16 residues long. The germline gives CDR1 DFQATT, CDR2 SNEGSKA (reference sequence). CDR3 coding DNA: TGCAGTGCCAGTACTAGCGGGGGACTCTCCTACAATGAGCAGTTCTTC. Translated, it gives CSASTSGGLSYNEQFF.

V usage is TRBV3-1 (or the pseudogene TRBV3-2) and J usage is TRBJ1-6; weak D call: TRBD1 (5 bases). Per the germline V gene, CDR1 is LGHDT and CDR2 is YNNKEL (reference sequence). The CDR3 covers 14 residues. The ends were cut back, 3 bases at V and 10 bases at J, with 13 bases in the middle. CDR3 coding DNA: TGTGCCAGCAGCCACACGCAGGGTGGCTCACCCCTCCACTTT. Amino acid sequence: CASSHTQGGSPLHF.